This section outlines one T cell receptor (beta chain) sequence together with its context. The target antigen is unknown. These data originate in a study of T cell responses to AZD1222 COVID-19 vaccine. V was clipped by 5 bases and J by 4 bases, with 9 bases between them. The CDR3 sequence is 13 residues long. Germline V gene data show CDR1 as SGHNT and CDR2 as YENEEA. Study-wide points: The CD4 TCRs associated with vaccination extended across spike and predominated at 160-218 and 743-854. Repertoires were collected only later (after the peak T cell response had occurred). Baseline serology detected seropositivity in only six or seven AZD1222 recipients.

The repertoire was sequenced with immunoSEQ multiplex PCR; TCRdb's copy has only in-frame clones and lacks some. The data show 100,000 or so clones, with 92% seen just once and about 1.2% held by the top ten. Sequences were derived from peripheral blood, sampled on day 0 of AZD1222 vaccination. This TCR derives from an adult in good health. The rearrangement joins TRBV11-3 to TRBJ1-3; D gene ambiguous. In DNA form, the CDR3 reads TGTGCCAGCAGCCCTCAAACCGGAAACACCATATATTTT. Protein sequence: CASSPQTGNTIYF.